The 25 T cell receptor beta chains in this list originate from one sample, sequenced in a study of beta chain features in type 1 diabetes. Isolated RNA was reverse transcribed in full, so expressed TCRB transcripts were sequenced. Libraries were prepared by immunoSEQ multiplex PCR; TCRdb keeps only in-frame clonotypes and omits some of them. This sample carries 900,000 or so clones, roughly 15% of them seen once, and the ten largest clones take about 0.02%. Material: naive CD4+ T cells from blood. These receptors came from a woman under 30 in good health.

The chain couples TRBV28 to TRBJ1-3, with TRBD1 as a possible D gene (5 bases). CDR1 and CDR2 from the germline V gene are MDHEN and SYDVKM. Trimming removed 2 bases at V and 2 bases at J, with 10 bases between. The CDR3 length is 15 residues. The CDR3 is CASSLEGSPGNTIYF. The CDR3 DNA is TGTGCCAGCAGTTTAGAGGGGAGTCCTGGAAACACCATATATTTT.

The genes are TRBV5-1 and TRBJ1-4, with D maybe TRBD1 (5 bases). CDR3 length equals 14 residues. Germline CDR1 is SGHRS and CDR2 is YFSETQ. Trimming pared 1 base from V and 7 bases from J, leaving 11 bases between. CDR3 in amino acids: CASSLTEGSEKLFF. CDR3 bases: TGCGCCAGCAGCTTGACGGAGGGGAGTGAAAAACTGTTTTTT.

The chain joins TRBV4-3 to TRBJ1-5; D is undetermined. Germline-derived CDR1 and CDR2 are LGHNA and YSLEER. Trimming pared 3 bases from V and 7 bases from J, leaving 10 bases between. The CDR3 length is 13 residues. The CDR3 nucleotides read TGCGCCAGCAGCCAGAGAGAGGGCCAGCCCCAGCATTTT. Its protein product is CASSQREGQPQHF.

The genes are TRBV1 and TRBJ2-7; TRBD2, the D gene given by the table, was not confirmed from the DNA. TRBV1 is a documented pseudogene. The CDR3 sequence is 18 residues long. The CDR3 sequence is CTSSYTPLRLAGVGEQYF. CDR3 nucleotides: TGCACCAGCAGCTATACCCCCCTCAGACTAGCGGGAGTTGGGGAGCAGTACTTC.

This clone turned up a few times. In the same sample, other DNA sequences code for this CDR3. The chain is built from TRBV20-1 and TRBJ1-2, with D uncertain. The CDR3 consists of 11 residues. V lost 3 bases and J 2 bases, leaving 4 bases between the germline ends. Germline V gives CDR1 DFQATT, CDR2 SNEGSKA (reference sequence). The CDR3 reads CSARSNYGYTF. The CDR3 bases are TGCAGTGCTAGGTCGAACTATGGCTACACCTTC.

This clone was seen a handful of times. This chain links TRBV27 with TRBJ2-3; D not resolved. Germline V gives CDR1 MNHEY, CDR2 SMNVEV (reference sequence). This CDR3 contains 14 residues. Trimming took 6 bases from V and 1 from J, leaving 11 bases between them. CDR3 nucleotide sequence: TGTGCCAGCAGCCGCCGACTTCGCACAGATACGCAGTATTTT. Protein: CASSRRLRTDTQYF.

The chain employs TRBV4-2 and TRBJ2-5; 13 nucleotides agree with TRBD2. Germline-derived CDR1 and CDR2 are LGHNA and YNFKEQ. This CDR3 has 18 amino acids. The V and J ends lost 8 bases and 7 bases, in that order; junction bases with no gene match: 19. The CDR3 sequence: CASGAGTSGTSSRGTQYF. For the CDR3, the DNA is TGTGCCAGCGGAGCCGGGACTAGCGGGACCTCCTCCCGTGGGACCCAGTACTTC.

This clone was observed a few times. Compared with germline, one end of the junction differs, possibly owing to a read error. This chain links TRBV10-2 with TRBJ2-5; no definite D call. This CDR3 region has 15 residues. Germline CDR1 is WSHSY and CDR2 is SAAADI. CDR3 DNA: TGCGCCAGTAGTGGGAACGGGCGGTCCCAAGAGACCCAGTACTTC. It encodes CASSGNGRSQETQYF.

CDR3: CASSPFSSGYEQYF. CDR3 in DNA: TGTGCCAGCAGCCCCTTTTCCTCGGGGTACGAGCAGTACTTC. The chain recombines TRBV11-2 with TRBJ2-7; tentatively, D is TRBD2 (5 bases). The CDR3 length is 14 residues. Germline-derived CDR1 and CDR2 are SGHAT and FQNNGV. Trimming pared 5 bases from V and 4 bases from J, leaving 15 bases between. The full variable domain, its missing parts supplied by reference TRBV11-2 and TRBJ2-7, is EAGVAQSPRYKIIEKRQSVAFWCNPISGHATLYWYQQILGQGPKLLIQFQNNGVVDDSQLPKDRFSAERLKGVDSTLKIQPAKLEDSAVYLCASSPFSSGYEQYFGPGTRLTVT.

The V call is TRBV15, the J call TRBJ2-3, with 10 nucleotides matching TRBD1. The CDR3 has 14 residues. The V segment lost 4 bases and the J segment 15 bases; nucleotides outside the gene matches: 13. From germline, CDR1 is LNHNV and CDR2 YYDKDF (reference sequence). The CDR3 bases are TGTGCCACCAGCATTGAACGCGGACGACAGGGGGCTTATTTT. It yields the protein CATSIERGRQGAYF.

V and J are TRBV11-2 and TRBJ2-7, with 9 positions matching TRBD1. The CDR3 totals 16 residues. From germline, CDR1 is SGHAT and CDR2 FQNNGV. With 2 bases clipped from V and 4 bases from J, the junction kept 9 bases outside the gene matches. The CDR3 DNA follows: TGTGCCAGCAGCTTACTGTTCGGGACAGGGACTTACGAGCAGTACTTC. Translated, it gives CASSLLFGTGTYEQYF.

This clone has more than one count but fewer than ten. V and J are TRBV7-9 and TRBJ2-5, with 10 positions matching TRBD1. The CDR3 extends over 13 amino acids. V shed 5 bases, J shed 5 bases, and the junction held 2 bases outside the gene matches. The germline gives CDR1 SEHNR, CDR2 FQNEAQ (reference sequence). The CDR3 nucleotides are TGTGCCAGCAGCCCGGGACAGGGGGAGACCCAGTACTTC. Its protein product is CASSPGQGETQYF.

This chain uses TRBV6-5 with TRBJ1-5; D call uncertain. Between the trimmed V and J ends, which lost 5 bases and 11 bases, there was a span of 19 bases. CDR3 length: 14 residues. Germline V gene lookup returns CDR1 MNHEY and CDR2 SVGAGI. The CDR3 spells CASSNSFSTTSQHF. DNA of the CDR3: TGTGCCAGCAGTAACAGTTTCTCTACAACGTCCCAGCATTTT.

V and J are TRBV4-3 and TRBJ2-7, with TRBD2 matching over 11 bases. Germline values: CDR1 LGHNA, CDR2 YSLEER. Trimming at V came to 0 bases and at J to 3 bases, leaving 4 bases not matched to a gene. This CDR3 spans 16 amino acids. In DNA, the CDR3 is TGCGCCAGCAGCCAAGATCGCACTAGCGGGAGCTACGAGCAGTACTTC. This encodes CASSQDRTSGSYEQYF.

This clone was seen only a few times. The rearrangement links TRBV18 to TRBJ1-2, with TRBD1 matching over 11 bases. The CDR3 is 16 amino acids. J was trimmed by 6 bases and V by 0 bases; bases with no gene match: 6. Germline CDR1 and CDR2: KGHSH and LQKENI. Here the CDR3 DNA reads TGTGCCAGCTCACCACCCCGGGACAGGGGGGAGGATGGCTACACCTTC. It translates to CASSPPRDRGEDGYTF.

The sample holds a few counts of this clone. Other DNA sequences in the sample encode the same CDR3. The V call is TRBV19, the J call TRBJ1-5; 7 nucleotides agree with TRBD1. There are 13 residues in the CDR3. Germline CDR1 is LNHDA and CDR2 is SQIVND (reference sequence). After removal of 5 bases from V and 6 bases from J, the junction contained 4 bases not matched to a gene. The DNA for the CDR3 is TGTGCCAGTAGTCGACAGGGAGGTCAGCCCCAGCATTTT. Residues: CASSRQGGQPQHF.

This clone was counted only a few times. The chain is built from TRBV11-1 and TRBJ2-7; no reliable D call. Deletions cut 3 bases from V and 2 bases from J, with 8 bases between. The CDR3 runs to 13 residues. Germline CDR1 and CDR2: SGHAT and FQDESV (reference sequence). CDR3 coding DNA: TGTGCCAGCAGCTTGAGTTCGCCCTACGAGCAGTACTTC. Translating it yields CASSLSSPYEQYF.

This clone was found a few times. The chain combines TRBV4-2 with TRBJ2-1, with D unclear. CDR3 length: 14 amino acids. CDR1 and CDR2 from the germline V gene are LGHNA and YNFKEQ. Trimming pared 5 bases from V and 8 bases from J, leaving 16 bases between. CDR3 residues: CASSTPRPFDEQFF. As DNA, the CDR3 is TGTGCCAGCAGCACCCCGCGTCCCTTTGATGAGCAGTTCTTC.

The J gene is TRBJ2-7, the V gene TRBV7-9; 8 bases are shared with TRBD1. Trimming cost V 3 bases and J 0 bases; bases outside gene matches: 4. Germline CDR1 reads SEHNR; CDR2 reads FQNEAQ (reference sequence). This CDR3 is 15 amino acids long. The CDR3 region is CASSLRQGPSYEQYF. The DNA of the CDR3 is TGTGCCAGCAGCTTGCGACAGGGGCCCTCCTACGAGCAGTACTTC.

V gene TRBV5-8 combines with J gene TRBJ2-4; D is undetermined. This CDR3 has 15 amino acids. Per the germline V gene, CDR1 is SGHTS and CDR2 is YDEGEE. The V end was cut by 0 bases, the J end by 1 base, with 8 bases between. The CDR3 is CASSLEGRAKNIQYF. For the CDR3, the DNA is TGTGCCAGCAGCTTGGAGGGTAGGGCCAAAAACATTCAGTACTTC.

In this sample, this clone turned up a few times. The chain joins TRBV7-8 to TRBJ2-1; D is perhaps TRBD1 or TRBD2 (5 bases each). The CDR3 length is 18 residues. Trimming took 0 bases from V and 0 from J, leaving 15 bases between them. Germline V gene sequence: CDR1 SGHVS, CDR2 FQNEAQ. CDR3 amino acids: CASSLAPRDQSSYNEQFF. CDR3 coding DNA: TGTGCCAGCAGCTTAGCGCCGAGGGACCAAAGCTCCTACAATGAGCAGTTCTTC.

This clone came up a few times. The genes are TRBV28 and TRBJ2-2; no definite D call. The V and J ends lost 6 bases and 9 bases respectively, with 14 bases between them. The CDR3 runs 13 residues. Germline V CDR1 and CDR2: MDHEN, SYDVKM. CDR3 DNA sequence: TGTGCCAGCAGCCTCAACCCCTCTCGGGAGCTGTTTTTT. It translates to CASSLNPSRELFF.

This clone appeared a few times. This chain joins TRBV28 and TRBJ2-7; 7 positions match TRBD2. This CDR3 spans 15 amino acids. Trimming removed 5 bases from V and 5 bases from J; junction bases left unmatched: 12. In germline, CDR1 is MDHEN, CDR2 SYDVKM. The CDR3 protein is CASSMVGEGSHEQYF. CDR3 DNA: TGTGCCAGCAGTATGGTGGGGGAGGGTTCTCACGAGCAGTACTTC.

The V and J genes are TRBV7-2 and TRBJ1-1, with a tentative D call TRBD1 (5 bases). This CDR3 has 14 amino acids. The V gene's germline CDR1 is SGHTA and CDR2 FQGNSA. V was cut by 2 bases and J by 4 bases, with 11 bases left in between. Here the CDR3 reads CASSLTSGSTEAFF. CDR3 nucleotide sequence: TGTGCCAGCAGCTTAACCTCAGGGTCCACTGAAGCTTTCTTT.

The chain recombines TRBV28 with TRBJ1-2; D possibly corresponds to TRBD1 (5 bases). This CDR3 region has 12 residues. Germline loops: CDR1 MDHEN, CDR2 SYDVKM. V dropped 7 bases and J dropped 8 bases, with 14 bases sitting between them. CDR3 region: CASTRDPSGYTF. The DNA of the CDR3 is TGTGCCAGCACCCGGGACCCTTCCGGCTACACCTTC.